These T cell receptor beta chains were read from a single sample in a study of human T cells and chemical hapten exposure. MiXCR was run by TCRdb on the RACE reads, yielding one entry per CDR3 protein. This sample carries about 84,000 distinct CDR3 sequences, 10% to 11% of them seen once, and the ten largest clones take over 3.5%. The sequences come from whole blood, collected in connection with sensitization to the hapten diphenylcyclopropenone (DPC). The receptor source for this set is a woman in her forties or fifties with alopecia areata. Some clones in this sample may be carry-over from other donors' samples. CDR3s include the opening cysteine and the closing phenylalanine or tryptophan. A D gene is named only where the DNA matches it firmly. Expanded clones are given a class, and other clones once, few, many or no size at all.

CDR3: CASSRDSNSPLHF; DNA: TGTGCCAGCTCACGGGACTCAAATTCACCCCTCCACTTT; D: .; V: TRBV18; size: once; J: TRBJ1-6
CDR3: CASSRGTWNTGELFF; DNA: TGTGCCAGCAGCCGCGGGACATGGAACACCGGGGAGCTGTTTTTT; D: .; V: TRBV14; size: many; J: TRBJ2-2
CDR3: CASSLLYEQYF; DNA: TGTGCCAGTAGCCTTTTGTACGAGCAGTACTTC; D: .; V: TRBV19; size: .; J: TRBJ2-7
CDR3: CSARNLAGYIGELFF; DNA: TGCAGTGCTAGGAACTTAGCGGGATATATCGGGGAGCTGTTTTTT; D: TRBD2; V: TRBV20-1; size: many; J: TRBJ2-2
CDR3: CASSQPGRVETQYF; DNA: TGTGCCAGCAGCCAACCTGGACGGGTGGAGACCCAGTACTTC; D: .; V: TRBV3-1; size: many; J: TRBJ2-5
CDR3: CASSLTGVDTQYF; DNA: TGTGCCAGCAGCTTAACAGGTGTAGATACGCAGTATTTT; D: .; V: TRBV7-3; size: few; J: TRBJ2-3
CDR3: CSVDGSGVLNEQFF; DNA: TGCAGCGTTGATGGTAGCGGGGTACTCAATGAGCAGTTCTTC; D: TRBD2; V: TRBV29-1; size: many; J: TRBJ2-1
CDR3: CASSSRRGTGYTF; DNA: TGTGCCAGCAGCTCCCGGAGGGGGACTGGCTACACCTTC; D: .; V: TRBV7-8; size: many; J: TRBJ1-2
CDR3: CASSLEARGNSPLHF; DNA: TGTGCCAGCAGCTTAGAAGCCCGAGGGAATTCACCCCTCCACTTT; D: .; V: TRBV7-2; size: many; J: TRBJ1-6
CDR3: CASSRGGTGSYEQYF; DNA: TGTGCCAGCAGCCGAGGGGGGACTGGCTCCTACGAGCAGTACTTC; D: .; V: TRBV11-1; size: .; J: TRBJ2-7
CDR3: CAWSPPGTVNSPLHF; DNA: TGTGCCTGGAGTCCCCCCGGGACGGTTAATTCACCCCTCCACTTT; D: .; V: TRBV30; size: many; J: TRBJ1-6
CDR3: CASSQGIDPQHF; DNA: TGTGCCAGCAGTCAGGGGATTGATCCCCAGCATTTT; D: .; V: TRBV28; size: .; J: TRBJ1-5
CDR3: CASSVTGYGYTF; DNA: TGTGCCAGCAGCGTAACAGGGTATGGCTACACCTTC; D: .; V: TRBV9; size: few; J: TRBJ1-2
CDR3: CAWSWGPGLEQYF; DNA: TGTGCCTGGAGTTGGGGTCCGGGTCTCGAGCAGTACTTC; D: .; V: TRBV30; size: few; J: TRBJ2-7
CDR3: CASSFGTSEQETQYF; DNA: TGTGCCAGCAGCTTTGGGACTAGCGAGCAAGAGACCCAGTACTTC; D: TRBD2; V: TRBV11-3; size: few; J: TRBJ2-5
CDR3: CASRWDRQPGANVLTF; DNA: TGTGCCAGCAGGTGGGACAGGCAGCCTGGGGCCAACGTCCTGACTTTC; D: TRBD1; V: TRBV28; size: few; J: TRBJ2-6
CDR3: CASSFLAGGRSYNEQFF; DNA: TGCGCCAGCAGCTTTCTAGCGGGAGGCCGCTCCTACAATGAGCAGTTCTTC; D: TRBD2; V: TRBV5-1; size: many; J: TRBJ2-1
CDR3: CASSLQGGANTGELFF; DNA: TGCGCCAGCAGCTTGCAGGGGGGCGCGAACACCGGGGAGCTGTTTTTT; D: .; V: TRBV5-1; size: few; J: TRBJ2-2
CDR3: CASSGWTGENQPQHF; DNA: TGTGCCAGCAGTGGCTGGACAGGGGAGAATCAGCCCCAGCATTTT; D: TRBD1; V: TRBV2; size: many; J: TRBJ1-5
CDR3: CASTPGKGSSYNEQFF; DNA: TGTGCCAGCACCCCCGGGAAGGGGTCCTCCTACAATGAGCAGTTCTTC; D: .; V: TRBV14; size: .; J: TRBJ2-1
CDR3: CASRTAGELFF; DNA: TGTGCCAGCCGGACGGCCGGGGAGCTGTTTTTT; D: .; V: TRBV19; size: few; J: TRBJ2-2
CDR3: CASSQLTGNTGELFF; DNA: TGTGCCAGCAGCCAACTGACAGGGAACACCGGGGAGCTGTTTTTT; D: .; V: TRBV14; size: few; J: TRBJ2-2
CDR3: CAIGGGPGERQYF; DNA: TGTGCCATTGGGGGCGGGCCTGGGGAGCGGCAGTACTTC; D: .; V: TRBV10-3; size: many; J: TRBJ2-7
CDR3: CASSLGGGGTDTQYF; DNA: TGTGCCAGCAGCTTAGGGGGAGGGGGGACAGATACGCAGTATTTT; D: .; V: TRBV7-2; size: few; J: TRBJ2-3
CDR3: CASSLDDLVDTQYF; DNA: TGCGCCAGCAGCTTGGACGATCTGGTGGATACGCAGTATTTT; D: .; V: TRBV5-1; size: .; J: TRBJ2-3
CDR3: CASSFGNTIYF; DNA: TGTGCCAGCAGCTTCGGAAACACCATATATTTT; D: .; V: TRBV5-5; size: many; J: TRBJ1-3
CDR3: CASSLRAPTSADTQYF; DNA: TGTGCCAGCAGTTTGCGGGCACCGACCTCCGCAGATACGCAGTATTTT; D: .; V: TRBV12-3/TRBV12-4; size: few; J: TRBJ2-3
CDR3: CASGAGVHEQYF; DNA: TGTGCCAGCGGAGCGGGAGTACACGAGCAGTACTTC; D: TRBD2; V: TRBV28; size: few; J: TRBJ2-7
CDR3: CASSFSGPQETQYF; DNA: TGTGCCAGCAGTTTTTCCGGACCTCAAGAGACCCAGTACTTC; D: .; V: TRBV28; size: .; J: TRBJ2-5
CDR3: CASGRDRGYEQYF; DNA: TGTGCCAGTGGCCGGGACAGGGGCTACGAGCAGTACTTC; D: TRBD1; V: TRBV19; size: many; J: TRBJ2-7
CDR3: CASSYSTGPVNQPQHF; DNA: TGTGCCAGCAGTTACTCGACTGGACCGGTCAACCAGCCCCAGCATTTT; D: .; V: TRBV6-2/TRBV6-3; size: many; J: TRBJ1-5
CDR3: CASSSRLGNTGELFF; DNA: TGCGCCAGCAGCTCCAGACTAGGGAACACCGGGGAGCTGTTTTTT; D: .; V: TRBV5-1; size: many; J: TRBJ2-2